This TCR beta chain was identified in a study of blood T cell repertoires in COVID-19. Study as a whole: Samples came from the United States, Italy and Spain, spanning acute and convalescent COVID-19. In each case, the material was cDNA or gDNA derived from T cells, B-cell-depleted T cells, or PBMCs.

A single count supports this clone. Methods used by the authors: How many nucleated cells were present was estimated from reference gene primer amplification. Method: immunoSEQ multiplex PCR; TCRdb's copy keeps in-frame clones and lacks some. That table supplies the V and J calls and clone size; D and trimming were determined from the DNA. The sample yields about 40,000 clones, approximately 88% seen once. The CDR3 is 16 residues long. Looked up from germline, CDR1 is LGHNA and CDR2 is YSLEER. The germline V and J ends were trimmed by 2 bases and 1 base, with 14 bases remaining between them. The material sequenced was peripheral blood. The chain employs TRBV4-3 and TRBJ1-2; weak D call: TRBD1 (6 bases). The receptor was derived from a woman between 65 and 79 years old with acute or convalescent COVID-19. In nucleotides, the CDR3 is TGCGCCAGCAGCCAAACCGGGACACTGGTTAACTATGGCTACACCTTC. The encoded protein is CASSQTGTLVNYGYTF.